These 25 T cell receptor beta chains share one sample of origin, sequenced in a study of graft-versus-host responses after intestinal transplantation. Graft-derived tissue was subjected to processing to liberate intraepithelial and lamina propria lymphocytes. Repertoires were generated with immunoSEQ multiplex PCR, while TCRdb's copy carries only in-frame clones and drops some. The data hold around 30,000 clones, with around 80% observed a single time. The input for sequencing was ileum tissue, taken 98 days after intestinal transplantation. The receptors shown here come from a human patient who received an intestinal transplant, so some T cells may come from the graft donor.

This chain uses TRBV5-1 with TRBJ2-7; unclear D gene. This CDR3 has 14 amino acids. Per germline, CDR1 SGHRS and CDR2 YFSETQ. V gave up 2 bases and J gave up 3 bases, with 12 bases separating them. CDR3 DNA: TGCGCCAGCAGCTTTGTCCCAGGCCACTACGAGCAGTACTTC. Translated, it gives CASSFVPGHYEQYF.

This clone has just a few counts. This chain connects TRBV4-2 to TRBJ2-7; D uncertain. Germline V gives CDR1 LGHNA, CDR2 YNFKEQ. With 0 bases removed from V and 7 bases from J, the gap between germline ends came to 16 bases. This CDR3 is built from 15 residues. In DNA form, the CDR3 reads TGTGCCAGCAGCCAAGACCTTCGGGCAGTGGGGGAGCAGTACTTC. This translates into CASSQDLRAVGEQYF.

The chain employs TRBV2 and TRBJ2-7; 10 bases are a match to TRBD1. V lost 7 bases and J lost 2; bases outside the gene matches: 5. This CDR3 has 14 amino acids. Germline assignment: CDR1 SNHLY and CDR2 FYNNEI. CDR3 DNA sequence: TGTGCCAGCAAGAGGGACAGGGGCCCCTACGAGCAGTACTTC. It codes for CASKRDRGPYEQYF.

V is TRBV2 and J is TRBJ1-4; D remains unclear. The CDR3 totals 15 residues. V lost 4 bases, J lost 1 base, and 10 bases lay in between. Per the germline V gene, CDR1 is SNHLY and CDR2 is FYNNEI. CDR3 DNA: TGTGCCAGCAGTGTTCGGGAACAAACTAATGAAAAACTGTTTTTT. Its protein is CASSVREQTNEKLFF.

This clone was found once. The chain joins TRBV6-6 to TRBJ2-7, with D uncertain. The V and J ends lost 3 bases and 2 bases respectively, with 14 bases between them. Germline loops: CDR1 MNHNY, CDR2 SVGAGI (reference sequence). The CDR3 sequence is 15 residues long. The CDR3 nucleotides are TGTGCCAGCAGTTATTCGACCGACGTACCCTACGAGCAGTACTTC. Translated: CASSYSTDVPYEQYF.

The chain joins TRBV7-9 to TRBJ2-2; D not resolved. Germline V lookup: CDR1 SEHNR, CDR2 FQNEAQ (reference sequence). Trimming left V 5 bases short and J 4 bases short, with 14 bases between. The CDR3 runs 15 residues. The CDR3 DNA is TGTGCCAGCAGCCTGCGGCAGAATCTCACCGGGGAGCTGTTTTTT. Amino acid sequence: CASSLRQNLTGELFF. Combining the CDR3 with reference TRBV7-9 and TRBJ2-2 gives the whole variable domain DTGVSQNPRHKITKRGQNVTFRCDPISEHNRLYWYRQTLGQGPEFLTYFQNEAQLEKSRLLSDRFSAERPKGSFSTLEIQRTEQGDSAMYLCASSLRQNLTGELFFGEGSRLTVL.

CDR3 sequence: CASSEGTRTRSDTQYF. The CDR3 bases are TGTGCCAGCAGTGAAGGGACACGGACTAGATCAGATACGCAGTATTTT. The chain recombines TRBV6-1 with TRBJ2-3; 7 bases line up with TRBD2. CDR1 MNHNS and CDR2 SASEGT come from the germline V gene. The trim removed 1 base at V and 4 bases at J, leaving 8 bases unmatched. The length of the CDR3 is 16 residues.

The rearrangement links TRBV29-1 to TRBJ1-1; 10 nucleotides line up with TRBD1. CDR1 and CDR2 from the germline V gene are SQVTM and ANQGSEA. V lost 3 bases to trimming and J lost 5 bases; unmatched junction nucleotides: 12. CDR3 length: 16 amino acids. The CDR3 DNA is TGCAGCGTTGAGGACAGGGGGTTAGGTACCACAACTGAAGCTTTCTTT. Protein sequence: CSVEDRGLGTTTEAFF.

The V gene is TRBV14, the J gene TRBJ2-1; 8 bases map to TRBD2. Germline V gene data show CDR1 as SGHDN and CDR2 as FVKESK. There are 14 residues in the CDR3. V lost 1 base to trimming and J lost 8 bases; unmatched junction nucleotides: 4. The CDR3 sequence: CASSQVRGGHEQFF. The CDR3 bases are TGTGCCAGCAGCCAAGTCCGCGGGGGGCATGAGCAGTTCTTC.

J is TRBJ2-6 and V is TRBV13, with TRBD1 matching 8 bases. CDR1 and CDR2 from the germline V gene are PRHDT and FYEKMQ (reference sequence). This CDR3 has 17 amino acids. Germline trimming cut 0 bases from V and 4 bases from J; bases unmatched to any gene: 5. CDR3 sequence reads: CASSLGDRVSGANVLTF. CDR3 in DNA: TGTGCCAGCAGCTTAGGGGACAGGGTTTCCGGGGCCAACGTCCTGACTTTC.

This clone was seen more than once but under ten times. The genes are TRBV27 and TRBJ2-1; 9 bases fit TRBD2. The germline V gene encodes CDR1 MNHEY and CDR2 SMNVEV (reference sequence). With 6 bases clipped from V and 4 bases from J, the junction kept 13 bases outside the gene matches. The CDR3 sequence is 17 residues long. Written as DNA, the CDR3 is TGTGCCAGCAGCACCAAGGGCGGGGGGGCCGTTTACAATGAGCAGTTCTTC. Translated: CASSTKGGGAVYNEQFF.

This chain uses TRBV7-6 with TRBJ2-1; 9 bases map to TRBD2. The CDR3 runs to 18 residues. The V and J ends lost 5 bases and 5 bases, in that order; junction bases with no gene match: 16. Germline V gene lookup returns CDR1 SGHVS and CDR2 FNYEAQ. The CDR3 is CASSHLEAWLAGNNEQFF. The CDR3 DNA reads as TGTGCCAGCAGCCACCTGGAAGCGTGGCTAGCGGGGAACAATGAGCAGTTCTTC.

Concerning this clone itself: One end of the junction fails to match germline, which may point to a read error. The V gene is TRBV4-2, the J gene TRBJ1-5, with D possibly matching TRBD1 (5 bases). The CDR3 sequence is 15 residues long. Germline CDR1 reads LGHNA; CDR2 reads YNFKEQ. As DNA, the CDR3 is TGTGCCAGCAGCCCGGAGGGGACGAGCAGTCAGCCCCAGCATTTT. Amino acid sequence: CASSPEGTSSQPQHF.

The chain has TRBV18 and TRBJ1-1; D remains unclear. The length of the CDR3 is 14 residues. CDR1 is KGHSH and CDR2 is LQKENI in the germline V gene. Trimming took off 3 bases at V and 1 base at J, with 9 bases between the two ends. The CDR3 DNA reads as TGTGCCAGCTCACCCTTGCAGGCGAACACTGAAGCTTTCTTT. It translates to CASSPLQANTEAFF.

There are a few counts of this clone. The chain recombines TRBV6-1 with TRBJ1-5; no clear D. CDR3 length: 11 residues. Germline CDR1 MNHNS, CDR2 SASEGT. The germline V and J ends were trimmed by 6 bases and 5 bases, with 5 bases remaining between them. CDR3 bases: TGTGCCAGCAGGGGAGATCAGCCCCAGCATTTT. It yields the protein CASRGDQPQHF.

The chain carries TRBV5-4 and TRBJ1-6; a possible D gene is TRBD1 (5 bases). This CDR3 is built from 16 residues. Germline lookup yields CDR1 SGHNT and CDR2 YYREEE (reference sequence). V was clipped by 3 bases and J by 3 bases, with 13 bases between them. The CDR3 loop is CASSSGGTSYNSPLHF. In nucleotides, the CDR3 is TGTGCCAGCAGCTCGGGGGGAACGAGCTATAATTCACCCCTCCACTTT.

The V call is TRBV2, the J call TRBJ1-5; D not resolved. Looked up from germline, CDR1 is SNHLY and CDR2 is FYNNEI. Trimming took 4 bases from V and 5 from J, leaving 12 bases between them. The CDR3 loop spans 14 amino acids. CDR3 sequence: CASSGPVRYQPQHF. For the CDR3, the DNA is TGTGCCAGCAGTGGGCCTGTAAGGTATCAGCCCCAGCATTTT.

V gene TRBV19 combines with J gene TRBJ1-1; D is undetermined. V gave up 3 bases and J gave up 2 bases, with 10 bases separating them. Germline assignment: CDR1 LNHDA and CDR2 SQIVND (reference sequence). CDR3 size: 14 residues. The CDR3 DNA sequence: TGTGCCAGTAGTATTCTAAGACCTAACACTGAAGCTTTCTTT. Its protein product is CASSILRPNTEAFF.

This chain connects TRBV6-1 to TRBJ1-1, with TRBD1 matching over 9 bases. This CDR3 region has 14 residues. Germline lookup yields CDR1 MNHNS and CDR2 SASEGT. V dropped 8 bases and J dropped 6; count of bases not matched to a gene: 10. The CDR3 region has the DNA TGTGCCAGCGCCCGGGACAGGGACTCCGCTGAAGCTTTCTTT. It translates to CASARDRDSAEAFF.

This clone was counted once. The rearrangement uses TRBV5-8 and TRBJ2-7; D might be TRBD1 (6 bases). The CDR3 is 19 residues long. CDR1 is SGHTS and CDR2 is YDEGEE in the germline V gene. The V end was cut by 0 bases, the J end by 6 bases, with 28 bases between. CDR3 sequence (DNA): TGTGCCAGCAGCTTGGAGCCGCGGACAGAAAAACGCAGCTACGGCGAGCAGTACTTC. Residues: CASSLEPRTEKRSYGEQYF.

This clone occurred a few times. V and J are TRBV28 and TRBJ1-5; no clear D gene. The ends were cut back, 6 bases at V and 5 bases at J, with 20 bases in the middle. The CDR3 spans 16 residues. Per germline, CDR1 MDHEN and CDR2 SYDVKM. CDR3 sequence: CASSPYLGRRDQPQHF. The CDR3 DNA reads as TGTGCCAGCAGCCCCTACTTAGGCAGGCGGGATCAGCCCCAGCATTTT.

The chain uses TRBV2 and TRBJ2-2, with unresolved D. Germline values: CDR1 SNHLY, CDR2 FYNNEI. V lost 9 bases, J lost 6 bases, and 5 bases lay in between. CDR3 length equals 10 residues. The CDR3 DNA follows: TGTGCCAGTTACGCCGGGGAGCTGTTTTTT. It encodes CASYAGELFF. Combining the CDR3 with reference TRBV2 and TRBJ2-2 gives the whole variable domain EPEVTQTPSHQVTQMGQEVILRCVPISNHLYFYWYRQILGQKVEFLVSFYNNEISEKSEIFDDQFSVERPDGSNFTLKIRSTKLEDSAMYFCASYAGELFFGEGSRLTVL.

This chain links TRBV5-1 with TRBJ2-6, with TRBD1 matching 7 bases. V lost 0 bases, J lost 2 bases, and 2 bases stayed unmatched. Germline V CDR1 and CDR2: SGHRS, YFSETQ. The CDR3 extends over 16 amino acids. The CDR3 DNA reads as TGCGCCAGCAGCTTGGCAGACAGGGCTGGGGCCAACGTCCTGACTTTC. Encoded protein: CASSLADRAGANVLTF.

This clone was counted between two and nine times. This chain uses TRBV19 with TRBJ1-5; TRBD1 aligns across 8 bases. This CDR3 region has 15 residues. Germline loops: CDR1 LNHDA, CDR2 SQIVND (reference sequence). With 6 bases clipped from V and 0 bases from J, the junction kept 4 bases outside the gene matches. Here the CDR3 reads CASSRQGNSNQPQHF. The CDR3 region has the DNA TGTGCCAGTAGCCGACAGGGGAATAGCAATCAGCCCCAGCATTTT.

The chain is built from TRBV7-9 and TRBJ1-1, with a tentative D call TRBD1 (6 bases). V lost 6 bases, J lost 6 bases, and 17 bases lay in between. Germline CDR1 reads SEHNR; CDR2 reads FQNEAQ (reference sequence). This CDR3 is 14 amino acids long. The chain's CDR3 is CASSNDRRRSEAFF. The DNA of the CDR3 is TGTGCCAGCAGTAACGACAGGCGAAGATCTGAAGCTTTCTTT.